These 22 T cell receptor beta chains were sequenced from one sample in a study of blood T cell repertoires in COVID-19. This table comes from immunoSEQ multiplex PCR, and its TCRdb copy is limited to in-frame clones, with some not included. In the table there are 50,000 to 65,000 clones, 70% to 90% of which are singletons. The material sequenced was peripheral blood. These receptors came from a middle-aged man with acute or convalescent COVID-19.

This clone has only one observation. This sequence joins TRBV24-1 and TRBJ1-2; 9 bases fit TRBD1. The CDR3 is 14 amino acids. V was clipped by 2 bases and J by 5 bases; unmatched bases: 2. Germline V gives CDR1 KGHDR, CDR2 SFDVKD. CDR3 sequence (DNA): TGTGCCACCAGTGATTCCGGGACAGGGTATGGCTACACCTTC. This gives the protein CATSDSGTGYGYTF.

J is TRBJ2-1 and V is TRBV27; D is uncertain. Per germline, CDR1 MNHEY and CDR2 SMNVEV (reference sequence). V was pared by 6 bases and J by 5 bases, with 14 bases between. CDR3 size: 14 residues. In nucleotides, the CDR3 is TGTGCCAGCAGCCTCGGTGGAGTGAACAATGAGCAGTTCTTC. Encoded protein: CASSLGGVNNEQFF.

This clone turned up a few times. This sequence joins TRBV28 and TRBJ2-5; D remains ambiguous. Germline values: CDR1 MDHEN, CDR2 SYDVKM. The CDR3 covers 13 residues. Trimming stripped 3 bases from V and 0 bases from J, with 5 bases between. The CDR3 DNA follows: TGTGCCAGCAGTTTGTCGTACCAAGAGACCCAGTACTTC. Protein: CASSLSYQETQYF.

This sequence joins TRBV7-2 and TRBJ1-2, with no clear D. CDR1 SGHTA and CDR2 FQGNSA come from the germline V gene. The V and J ends lost 5 bases and 8 bases respectively, with 15 bases between them. The CDR3 covers 13 residues. This CDR3 is CASSHGNLEGYTF. CDR3 bases: TGTGCCAGCAGCCACGGGAACTTGGAAGGCTACACCTTC.

This rearrangement joins TRBV7-2 to TRBJ2-5; the match to TRBD1 covers 7 bases. This CDR3 is 15 amino acids long. J was trimmed by 3 bases and V by 2 bases; bases with no gene match: 6. Germline loops: CDR1 SGHTA, CDR2 FQGNSA. CDR3 bases: TGTGCCAGCAGCTTAACCGGGACAGCAAAAGAGACCCAGTACTTC. Protein product: CASSLTGTAKETQYF.

The chain couples TRBV5-6 to TRBJ1-3; perhaps TRBD1 as D (6 bases). The CDR3 spans 16 residues. CDR1 SGHDT and CDR2 YYEEEE come from the germline V gene. V was pared by 0 bases and J by 2 bases, with 12 bases between. CDR3 nucleotide sequence: TGTGCCAGCAGCTTGGGGGCGAACAGGGCTGGAAACACCATATATTTT. This encodes CASSLGANRAGNTIYF.

The J gene is TRBJ1-2, the V gene TRBV2, with 7 bases lining up with TRBD1. The CDR3 runs to 13 residues. CDR1 is SNHLY, CDR2 FYNNEI, per germline. The V and J ends lost 0 bases and 7 bases, in that order; junction bases with no gene match: 2. CDR3: CASSEARQGGYTF. The CDR3 nucleotides read TGTGCCAGCAGTGAAGCCCGACAGGGTGGCTACACCTTC.

The chain couples TRBV5-1 to TRBJ2-5, with TRBD1 identical over 10 bases. V dropped 4 bases and J dropped 5; count of bases not matched to a gene: 11. Germline V gene data show CDR1 as SGHRS and CDR2 as YFSETQ. The length of the CDR3 is 16 residues. Here the CDR3 reads CASSAQGQGSGETQYF. The CDR3, as DNA: TGCGCCAGCAGCGCCCAGGGACAGGGGTCGGGCGAGACCCAGTACTTC.

The V call is TRBV3-1 (or the pseudogene TRBV3-2), the J call TRBJ1-2; TRBD1 matches at 9 bases. V shed 1 base and J 14 bases; nucleotides not matched to a gene: 8. The germline gives CDR1 LGHDT, CDR2 YNNKEL (reference sequence). The CDR3 sequence is 13 residues long. The CDR3 DNA reads TGTGCCAGCAGCCAAGGGGACAGGGACTTTAGGACCTTC. Translating it yields CASSQGDRDFRTF.

The chain combines TRBV10-3 with TRBJ1-3, with no clear D. Per the germline V gene, CDR1 is ENHRY and CDR2 is SYGVKD. Trimming pared 4 bases from V and 3 bases from J, leaving 10 bases between. The CDR3 has 14 amino acids. The chain's CDR3 is CAISGRGLGNTIYF. CDR3 DNA sequence: TGTGCCATCAGTGGCCGCGGACTTGGAAACACCATATATTTT.

The rearrangement links TRBV19 to TRBJ2-7, with 7 positions matching TRBD1. CDR1 is LNHDA, CDR2 SQIVND, per germline (reference sequence). CDR3 length: 14 residues. V shed 1 base and J 2 bases; nucleotides not matched to a gene: 2. The CDR3 coding sequence is TGTGCCAGTAGTATAGGAGGACAGGCCTACGAGCAGTACTTC. Its translation: CASSIGGQAYEQYF. Drawing the rest from reference TRBV19 and TRBJ2-7, the complete variable domain is DGGITQSPKYLFRKEGQNVTLSCEQNLNHDAMYWYRQDPGQGLRLIYYSQIVNDFQKGDIAEGYSVSREKKESFPLTVTSAQKNPTAFYLCASSIGGQAYEQYFGPGTRLTVT.

V and J are TRBV6-5 and TRBJ2-5; D remains ambiguous. Deletions cut 0 bases from V and 2 bases from J, with 10 bases between. Germline CDR1 is MNHEY and CDR2 is SVGAGI. The CDR3 is made up of 15 amino acids. The CDR3 DNA sequence: TGTGCCAGCAGTTACTCGCAGACACAGCAAGAGACCCAGTACTTC. Its protein is CASSYSQTQQETQYF.

The gene calls are TRBV28 and TRBJ1-5, with TRBD1 matching 7 bases. V lost 5 bases and J lost 5; bases outside the gene matches: 18. The CDR3 has 18 amino acids. Germline CDR1 reads MDHEN; CDR2 reads SYDVKM. In DNA, the CDR3 is TGTGCCAGCAGTCCTGAGGGACAGACTATCAAAGGGGATCAGCCCCAGCATTTT. This gives the protein CASSPEGQTIKGDQPQHF.

This chain connects TRBV7-8 to TRBJ1-1; weak D call: TRBD1 (5 bases). Germline V CDR1 and CDR2: SGHVS, FQNEAQ. Trimming pared 2 bases from V and 5 bases from J, leaving 9 bases between. The CDR3 is 13 residues long. CDR3 DNA: TGTGCCAGCAGCTTAAGGGGTCGTACTGAAGCTTTCTTT. As protein: CASSLRGRTEAFF.

Here the CDR3 reads CASSPRRGSEQYF. The CDR3, as DNA: TGTGCCAGCAGTCCCCGCCGGGGGTCCGAGCAGTACTTC. The chain employs TRBV28 and TRBJ2-7, with D possibly TRBD2 on 6 matching bases. V was cut by 5 bases and J by 6 bases, with 14 bases left in between. The germline CDR1 and CDR2 sequences are MDHEN and SYDVKM. CDR3 size: 13 residues.

On this clone: A read error may account for a junction end that differs from germline. This sequence joins TRBV7-7 and TRBJ1-1; TRBD1 agrees at 10 bases. Per germline, CDR1 SSHAT and CDR2 FNYEAQ (reference sequence). The CDR3 extends over 16 amino acids. CDR3 amino acids: CASSPWTGGMNTEAFF. The CDR3 DNA is TGTGCTAGCAGCCCGTGGACAGGGGGGATGAACACTGAAGCTTTCTTT.

The chain couples TRBV5-4 to TRBJ2-3; 7 nucleotides match TRBD2. The CDR3 length is 15 residues. V lost 1 base to trimming and J lost 6 bases; unmatched junction nucleotides: 8. CDR1 and CDR2 (germline): SGHNT, YYREEE (reference sequence). The CDR3 reads CASSLQGLFSDTQYF. The DNA of the CDR3 is TGTGCCAGCAGCTTGCAGGGACTATTCTCGGATACGCAGTATTTT.

This chain uses TRBV18 with TRBJ2-7, with D possibly being TRBD2 (5 bases). Germline V gene lookup returns CDR1 KGHSH and CDR2 LQKENI. CDR3 size: 13 residues. Trimming shortened V by 6 bases and J by 2 bases, and 11 bases separated the two germline ends. The CDR3 protein is CASSDAGTYEQYF. For the CDR3, the DNA is TGTGCCAGCTCCGATGCGGGTACCTACGAGCAGTACTTC.

This chain connects TRBV5-1 to TRBJ2-7; 7 bases match TRBD2. This CDR3 is built from 13 residues. J lost 2 bases, V lost 7 bases, and 6 bases had no gene match. Germline values: CDR1 SGHRS, CDR2 YFSETQ. CDR3 sequence: CASGREPTYEQYF. CDR3 bases: TGCGCCAGCGGGAGGGAGCCTACCTACGAGCAGTACTTC.

The chain recombines TRBV10-2 with TRBJ2-3; 10 bases line up with TRBD2. CDR1 and CDR2 from the germline V gene are WSHSY and SAAADI. With 3 bases clipped from V and 7 bases from J, the junction kept 7 bases outside the gene matches. The CDR3 runs 15 residues. The CDR3 region is CASSDSGGSGYTQYF. Written as DNA, the CDR3 is TGCGCCAGCAGTGATAGCGGGGGGTCAGGATATACGCAGTATTTT.

The chain uses TRBV18 and TRBJ1-3; D is undetermined. The V end lost 6 bases, the J end lost 0 bases, and 18 bases lay between the germline ends. Germline V lookup: CDR1 KGHSH, CDR2 LQKENI. CDR3 length: 17 residues. The CDR3 here is CASSREMSGNSGNTIYF. For the CDR3, the DNA is TGTGCCAGCTCGCGCGAGATGAGCGGCAACTCTGGAAACACCATATATTTT.

The genes are TRBV12-3 or TRBV12-4 and TRBJ2-5, with a possible D match to TRBD2 (6 bases). CDR3 length: 13 amino acids. Trimming left V 6 bases short and J 7 bases short, with 15 bases between. CDR3 region: CASRRGPEGTQYF. CDR3 DNA: TGTGCCAGCAGGCGGGGTCCTGAAGGGACCCAGTACTTC.